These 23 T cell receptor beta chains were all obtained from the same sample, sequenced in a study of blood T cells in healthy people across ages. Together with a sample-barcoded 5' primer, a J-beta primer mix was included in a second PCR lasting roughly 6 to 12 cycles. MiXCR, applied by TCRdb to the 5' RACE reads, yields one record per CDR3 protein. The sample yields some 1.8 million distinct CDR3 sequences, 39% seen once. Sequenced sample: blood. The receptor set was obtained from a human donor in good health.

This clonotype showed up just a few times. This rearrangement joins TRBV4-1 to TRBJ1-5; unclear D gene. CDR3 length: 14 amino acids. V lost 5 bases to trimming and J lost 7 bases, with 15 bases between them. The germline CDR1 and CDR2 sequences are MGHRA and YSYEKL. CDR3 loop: CASSDTLDGQPQHF. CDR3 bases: TGCGCCAGCAGCGACACACTAGACGGGCAGCCCCAGCATTTT.

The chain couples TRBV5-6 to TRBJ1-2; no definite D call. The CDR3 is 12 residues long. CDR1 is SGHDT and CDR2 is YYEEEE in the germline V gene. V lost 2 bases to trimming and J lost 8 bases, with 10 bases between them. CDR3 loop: CASSFFGRGYTF. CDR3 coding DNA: TGTGCCAGCAGCTTTTTCGGCCGGGGCTACACCTTC.

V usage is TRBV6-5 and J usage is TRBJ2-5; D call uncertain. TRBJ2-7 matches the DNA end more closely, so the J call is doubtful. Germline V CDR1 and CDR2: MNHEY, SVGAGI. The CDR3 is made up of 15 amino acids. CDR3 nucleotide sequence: TGTGCCAGCAGTTACTCCTACGGTTGGGTGGCCGAGCAGTACTTC. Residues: CASSYSYGWVAEQYF.

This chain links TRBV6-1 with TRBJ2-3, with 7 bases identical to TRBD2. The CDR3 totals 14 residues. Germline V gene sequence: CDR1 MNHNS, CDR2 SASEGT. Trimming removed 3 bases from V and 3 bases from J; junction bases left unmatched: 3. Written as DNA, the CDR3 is TGTGCCAGCAGTGACCAGCGGGGAACAGATACGCAGTATTTT. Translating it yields CASSDQRGTDTQYF.

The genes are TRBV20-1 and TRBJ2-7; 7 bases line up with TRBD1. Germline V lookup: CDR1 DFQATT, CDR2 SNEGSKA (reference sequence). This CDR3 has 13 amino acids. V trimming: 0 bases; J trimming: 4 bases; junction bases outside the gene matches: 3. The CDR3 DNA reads TGCAGTGCTAGAGATACAGGGGTTTACGAGCAGTACTTC. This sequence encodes CSARDTGVYEQYF.

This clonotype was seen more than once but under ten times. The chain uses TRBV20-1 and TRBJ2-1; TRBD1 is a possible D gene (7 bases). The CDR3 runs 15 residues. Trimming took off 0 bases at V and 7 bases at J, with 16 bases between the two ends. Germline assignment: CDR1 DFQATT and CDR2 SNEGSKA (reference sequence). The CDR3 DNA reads TGCAGTGCTAGAGACCCCCGACAGGGACTGAATGAGCAGTTCTTC. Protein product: CSARDPRQGLNEQFF.

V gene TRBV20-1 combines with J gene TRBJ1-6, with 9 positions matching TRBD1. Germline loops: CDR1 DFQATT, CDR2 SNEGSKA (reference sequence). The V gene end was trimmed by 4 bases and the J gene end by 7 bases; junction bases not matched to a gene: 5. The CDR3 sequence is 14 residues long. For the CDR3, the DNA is TGCAGTGCTACGGACAGGGGCCCGAATTCACCCCTCCACTTT. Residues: CSATDRGPNSPLHF.

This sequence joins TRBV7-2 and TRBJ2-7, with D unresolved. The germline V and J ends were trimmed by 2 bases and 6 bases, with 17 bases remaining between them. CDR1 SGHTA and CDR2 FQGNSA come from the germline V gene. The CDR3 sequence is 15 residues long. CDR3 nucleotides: TGTGCCAGCAGCTTAAAGGCAGCGATTCTCGGCGAGCAGTACTTC. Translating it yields CASSLKAAILGEQYF.

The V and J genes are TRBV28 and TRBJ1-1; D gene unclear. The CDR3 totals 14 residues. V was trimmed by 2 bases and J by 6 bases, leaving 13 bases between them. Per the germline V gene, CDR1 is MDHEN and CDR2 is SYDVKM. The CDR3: CASSLVFPGPEAFF. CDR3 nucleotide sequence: TGTGCCAGCAGTTTAGTGTTTCCAGGCCCTGAAGCTTTCTTT.

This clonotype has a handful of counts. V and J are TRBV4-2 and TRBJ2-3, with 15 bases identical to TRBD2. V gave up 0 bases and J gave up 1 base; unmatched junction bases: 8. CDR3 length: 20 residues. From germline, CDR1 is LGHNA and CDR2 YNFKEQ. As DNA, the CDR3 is TGTGCCAGCAGCCAAGACGAACCGGGACTAGCGGGGGGCCGCACAGATACGCAGTATTTT. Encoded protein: CASSQDEPGLAGGRTDTQYF.

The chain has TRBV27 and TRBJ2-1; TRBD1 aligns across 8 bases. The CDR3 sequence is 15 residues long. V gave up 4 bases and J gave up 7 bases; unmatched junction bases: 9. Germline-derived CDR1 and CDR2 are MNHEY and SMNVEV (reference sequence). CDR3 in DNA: TGTGCCAGCAGTTCGGAGACAGGGGCTAGGAATGAGCAGTTCTTC. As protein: CASSSETGARNEQFF.

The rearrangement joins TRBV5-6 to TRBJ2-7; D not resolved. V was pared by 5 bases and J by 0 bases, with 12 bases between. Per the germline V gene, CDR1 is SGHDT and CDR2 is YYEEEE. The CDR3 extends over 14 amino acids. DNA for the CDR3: TGTGCCAGCAGGTCAGTCTCCAGCTCCTACGAGCAGTACTTC. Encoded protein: CASRSVSSSYEQYF.

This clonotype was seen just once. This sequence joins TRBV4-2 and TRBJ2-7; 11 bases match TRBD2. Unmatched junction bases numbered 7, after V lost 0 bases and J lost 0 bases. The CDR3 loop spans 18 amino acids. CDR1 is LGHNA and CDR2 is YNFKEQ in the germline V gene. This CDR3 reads CASSQELAGGLSSYEQYF. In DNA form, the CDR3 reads TGTGCCAGCAGCCAAGAGCTAGCGGGGGGACTGAGCTCCTACGAGCAGTACTTC.

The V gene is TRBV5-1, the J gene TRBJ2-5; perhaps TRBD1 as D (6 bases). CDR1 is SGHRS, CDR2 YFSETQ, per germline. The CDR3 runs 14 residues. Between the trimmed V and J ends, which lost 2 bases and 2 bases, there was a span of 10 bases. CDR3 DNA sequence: TGCGCCAGCAGCTTCCAGGGGCAGCAAGAGACCCAGTACTTC. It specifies CASSFQGQQETQYF.

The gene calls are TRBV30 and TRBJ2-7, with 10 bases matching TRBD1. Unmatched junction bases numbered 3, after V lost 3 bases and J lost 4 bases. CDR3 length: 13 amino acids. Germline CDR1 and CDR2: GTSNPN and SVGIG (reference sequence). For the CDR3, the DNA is TGTGCCTGGAGGGACAGGGGGACTTACGAGCAGTACTTC. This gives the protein CAWRDRGTYEQYF.

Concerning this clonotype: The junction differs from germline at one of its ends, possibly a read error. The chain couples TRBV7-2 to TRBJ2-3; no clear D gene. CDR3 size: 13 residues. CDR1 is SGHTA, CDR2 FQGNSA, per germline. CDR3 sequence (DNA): TGTGCCGGCAGCTTAGAGGCGGAAGATACGCGGTATTTT. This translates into CAGSLEAEDTRYF.

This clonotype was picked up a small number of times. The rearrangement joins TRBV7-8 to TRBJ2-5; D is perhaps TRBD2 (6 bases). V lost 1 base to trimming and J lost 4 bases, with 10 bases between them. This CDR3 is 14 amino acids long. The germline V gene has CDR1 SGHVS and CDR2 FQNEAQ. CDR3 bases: TGTGCCAGCAGCTTAGTGCTGGGAGGAGAGACCCAGTACTTC. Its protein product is CASSLVLGGETQYF. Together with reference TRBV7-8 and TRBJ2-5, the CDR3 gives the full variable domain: GAGVSQSPRYKVAKRGQDVALRCDPISGHVSLFWYQQALGQGPEFLTYFQNEAQLDKSGLPSDRFFAERPEGSVSTLKIQRTQQEDSAVYLCASSLVLGGETQYFGPGTRLLVL.

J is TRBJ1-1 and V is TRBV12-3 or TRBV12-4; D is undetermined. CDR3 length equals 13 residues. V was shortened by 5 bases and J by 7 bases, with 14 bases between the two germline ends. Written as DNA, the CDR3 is TGTGCCAGCAGTCTCGTAGGGCGATTTGAAGCTTTCTTT. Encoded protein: CASSLVGRFEAFF.

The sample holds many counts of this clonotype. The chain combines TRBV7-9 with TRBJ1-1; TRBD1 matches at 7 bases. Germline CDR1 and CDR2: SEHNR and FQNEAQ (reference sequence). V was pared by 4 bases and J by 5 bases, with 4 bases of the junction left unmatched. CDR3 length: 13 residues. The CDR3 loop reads CASSSQGGTEAFF. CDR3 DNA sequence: TGTGCCAGCAGCTCCCAGGGGGGAACTGAAGCTTTCTTT.

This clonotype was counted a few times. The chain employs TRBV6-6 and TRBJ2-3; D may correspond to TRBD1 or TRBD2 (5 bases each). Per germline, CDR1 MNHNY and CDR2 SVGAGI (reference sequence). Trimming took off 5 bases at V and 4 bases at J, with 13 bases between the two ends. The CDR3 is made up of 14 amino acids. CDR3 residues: CASSQTLGADTQYF. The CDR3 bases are TGTGCCAGCAGTCAGACCCTGGGGGCAGATACGCAGTATTTT.

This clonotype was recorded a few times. CDR3 region: CASSLAGLAATYEQYF. The CDR3 DNA reads as TGTGCCAGCAGCTTAGCGGGACTAGCGGCCACCTACGAGCAGTACTTC. This rearrangement joins TRBV7-2 to TRBJ2-5; 11 bases match TRBD2. The DNA end lines up better with TRBJ2-7; the J call may be wrong. The CDR3 totals 16 residues. Germline V gene data show CDR1 as SGHTA and CDR2 as FQGNSA.

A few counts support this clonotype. CDR3 sequence: CSVVSRGQGWGTQYF. CDR3 in DNA: TGCAGCGTTGTATCACGGGGGCAAGGTTGGGGTACGCAGTATTTT. This chain joins TRBV29-1 and TRBJ2-3, with D perhaps being TRBD1 or TRBD2 (6 bases each). This CDR3 comprises 15 residues. The ends were cut back, 4 bases at V and 8 bases at J, with 22 bases in the middle. CDR1 and CDR2 from the germline V gene are SQVTM and ANQGSEA.

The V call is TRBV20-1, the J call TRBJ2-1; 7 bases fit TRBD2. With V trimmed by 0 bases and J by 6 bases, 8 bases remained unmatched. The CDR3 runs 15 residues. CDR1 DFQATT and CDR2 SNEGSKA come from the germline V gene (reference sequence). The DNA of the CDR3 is TGCAGTGCTAGAGATCGAGTCGGGGGGTCCAATGAGCAGTTCTTC. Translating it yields CSARDRVGGSNEQFF.